The 4 T cell receptor beta chains reported below all come from one sample, sequenced in a study of cytomegalovirus exposure and HLA in healthy donors. Sequencing was performed with immunoSEQ multiplex PCR; in TCRdb, only in-frame clones are kept and a portion is missing. The sample consists of 55,000 to 75,000 clones, roughly nine tenths of them appearing once. Input material: PBMCs. These receptors all stem from a man younger than 30 in good health and CMV-seronegative.

The chain uses TRBV28 and TRBJ1-5; D not resolved. The germline V and J ends were trimmed by 2 bases and 5 bases, with 7 bases remaining between them. Per the germline V gene, CDR1 is MDHEN and CDR2 is SYDVKM. The CDR3 spans 13 residues. CDR3 loop: CASSLTPDQPQHF. For the CDR3, the DNA is TGTGCCAGCAGTTTAACACCTGATCAGCCCCAGCATTTT. The whole variable domain, filled in from reference TRBV28 and TRBJ1-5, reads DVKVTQSSRYLVKRTGEKVFLECVQDMDHENMFWYRQDPGLGLRLIYFSYDVKMKEKGDIPEGYSVSREKKERFSLILESASTNQTSMYLCASSLTPDQPQHFGDGTRLSIL.

V gene TRBV18 combines with J gene TRBJ2-3; D is unresolved. Germline-derived CDR1 and CDR2 are KGHSH and LQKENI. The CDR3 sequence is 14 residues long. Trimming stripped 4 bases from V and 2 bases from J, with 10 bases between. In nucleotides, the CDR3 is TGTGCCAGCTCACGACCGGGCCCCACAGATACGCAGTATTTT. This encodes CASSRPGPTDTQYF.

To note about this clone: A read error may account for a junction end that differs from germline. J is TRBJ2-1 and V is TRBV7-9; 10 bases agree with TRBD2. The CDR3 contains 15 residues. Germline lookup yields CDR1 SEHNR and CDR2 FQNEAQ (reference sequence). The CDR3 DNA reads as TGTGCCAGCAGCTCTAGCGGGAGCTCCAACAATGAGCAGTTCTTC. Translated, it gives CASSSSGSSNNEQFF.

The rearrangement joins TRBV28 to TRBJ2-6; no clear D. The V end lost 4 bases, the J end lost 9 bases, and 10 bases lay between the germline ends. This CDR3 comprises 13 residues. CDR1 and CDR2 from the germline V gene are MDHEN and SYDVKM. This CDR3 is CASSWRQDNVLTF. For the CDR3, the DNA is TGTGCCAGCAGTTGGCGTCAGGACAACGTCCTGACTTTC.